This TCR beta chain was captured by sequencing in a study of blood T cell repertoires in COVID-19. Profiling relied on immunoSEQ multiplex PCR, and the TCRdb table lists in-frame clones only, not all of them. The sample shows roughly 130,000 clones, about 87% of them seen only once. V shed 7 bases and J 6 bases; nucleotides not matched to a gene: 4. The CDR3 consists of 13 residues. Germline CDR1 LGHNT, CDR2 FRNRAP. The source is a woman between 55 and 75 years old with acute or convalescent COVID-19. Material for sequencing was peripheral blood. V usage is TRBV12-5 and J usage is TRBJ1-1; the match to TRBD1 covers 11 bases. The CDR3 is CASVGQGASEAFF. CDR3 nucleotides: TGTGCTAGTGTCGGACAGGGGGCTTCTGAAGCTTTCTTT.